A single sample gave rise to the 5 T cell receptor beta chains below, sequenced in a study of blood T cell repertoires in COVID-19. Method: immunoSEQ multiplex PCR; TCRdb's copy keeps in-frame clones and lacks some. The sample yields roughly 190,000 clones, approximately 86% seen once. Sequencing used PBMCs or T cells enriched from blood (not recorded which). Source of these receptors: a woman aged 40 to 50 in a cohort exposed to, infected with or recovered from COVID-19 (not recorded which).

The V call is TRBV30, the J call TRBJ2-7, with D possibly matching TRBD1 (6 bases). The germline V and J ends were trimmed by 5 bases and 4 bases, with 18 bases remaining between them. The CDR3 spans 14 residues. Germline V CDR1 and CDR2: GTSNPN, SVGIG (reference sequence). CDR3 bases: TGTGCCTGGGTAGACCGGGACATCTCGTACGAGCAGTACTTC. Translation gives CAWVDRDISYEQYF.

The chain carries TRBV5-1 and TRBJ2-5; a possible D gene is TRBD2 (5 bases). Trimming took 1 base from V and 5 from J, leaving 9 bases between them. CDR1 and CDR2 from the germline V gene are SGHRS and YFSETQ. The length of the CDR3 is 13 residues. CDR3: CASSLSTGETQYF. Here the CDR3 DNA reads TGCGCCAGCAGCTTGTCAACGGGGGAGACCCAGTACTTC.

The chain has TRBV7-9 and TRBJ1-2; no firm D call. Germline V gene sequence: CDR1 SEHNR, CDR2 FQNEAQ (reference sequence). Trimming removed 5 bases at V and 7 bases at J, with 8 bases between. The CDR3 consists of 11 residues. DNA of the CDR3: TGTGCCAGCAGCGGCACCCTTGGCTACACCTTC. This translates into CASSGTLGYTF.

This clone was detected only a few times. The CDR3, as DNA: TGTGCCAGCAGGGGGTACGGACAGGGAAGAAACACCATATATTTT. Amino acid sequence: CASRGYGQGRNTIYF. The J gene is TRBJ1-3, the V gene TRBV2; 8 bases are a match to TRBD1. CDR3 size: 15 residues. J gave up 5 bases and V 6 bases, and 9 bases lay outside the gene matches. Germline CDR1 is SNHLY and CDR2 is FYNNEI.

The rearrangement joins TRBV19 to TRBJ2-3; D remains ambiguous. V dropped 5 bases and J dropped 0 bases, with 9 bases sitting between them. The CDR3 has 14 residues. The germline CDR1 and CDR2 sequences are LNHDA and SQIVND (reference sequence). The CDR3 loop is CASSAQRSTDTQYF. CDR3 nucleotides: TGTGCCAGTAGTGCCCAACGGAGCACAGATACGCAGTATTTT.